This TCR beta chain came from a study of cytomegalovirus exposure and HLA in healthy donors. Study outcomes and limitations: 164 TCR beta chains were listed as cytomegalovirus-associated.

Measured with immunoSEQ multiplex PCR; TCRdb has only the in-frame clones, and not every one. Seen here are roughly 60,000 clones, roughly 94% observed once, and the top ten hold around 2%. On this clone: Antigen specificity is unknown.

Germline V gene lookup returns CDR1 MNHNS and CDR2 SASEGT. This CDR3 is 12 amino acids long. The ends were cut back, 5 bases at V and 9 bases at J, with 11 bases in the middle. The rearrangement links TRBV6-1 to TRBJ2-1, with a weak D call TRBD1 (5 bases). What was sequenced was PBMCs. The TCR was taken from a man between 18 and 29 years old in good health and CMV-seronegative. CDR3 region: CASSPRGREQFF. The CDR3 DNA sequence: TGTGCCAGCAGTCCTAGGGGTCGTGAGCAGTTCTTC.